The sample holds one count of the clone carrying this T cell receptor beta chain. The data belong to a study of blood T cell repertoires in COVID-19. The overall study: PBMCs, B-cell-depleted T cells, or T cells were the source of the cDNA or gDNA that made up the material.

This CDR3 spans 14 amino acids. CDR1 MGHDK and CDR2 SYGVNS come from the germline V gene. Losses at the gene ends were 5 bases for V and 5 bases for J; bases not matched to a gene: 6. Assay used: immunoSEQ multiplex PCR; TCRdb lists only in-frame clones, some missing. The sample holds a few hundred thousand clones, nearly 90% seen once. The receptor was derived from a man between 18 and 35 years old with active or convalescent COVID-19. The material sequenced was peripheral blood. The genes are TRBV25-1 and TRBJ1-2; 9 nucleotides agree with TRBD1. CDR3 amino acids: CASSTGTGLYGYTF. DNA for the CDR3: TGTGCCAGCAGTACCGGGACAGGGCTATATGGCTACACCTTC.